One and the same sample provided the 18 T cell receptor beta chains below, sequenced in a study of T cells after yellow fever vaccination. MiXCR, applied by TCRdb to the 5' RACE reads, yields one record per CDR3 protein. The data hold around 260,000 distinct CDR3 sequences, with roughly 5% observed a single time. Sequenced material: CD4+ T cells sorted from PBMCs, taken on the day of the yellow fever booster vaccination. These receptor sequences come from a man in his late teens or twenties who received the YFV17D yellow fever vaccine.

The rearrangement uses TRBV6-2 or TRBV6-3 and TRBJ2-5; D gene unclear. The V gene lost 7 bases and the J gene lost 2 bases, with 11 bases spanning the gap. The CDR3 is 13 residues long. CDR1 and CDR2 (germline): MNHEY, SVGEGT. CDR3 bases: TGTGCCAGCACCGTACAGAGGCAAGAGACCCAGTACTTC. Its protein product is CASTVQRQETQYF.

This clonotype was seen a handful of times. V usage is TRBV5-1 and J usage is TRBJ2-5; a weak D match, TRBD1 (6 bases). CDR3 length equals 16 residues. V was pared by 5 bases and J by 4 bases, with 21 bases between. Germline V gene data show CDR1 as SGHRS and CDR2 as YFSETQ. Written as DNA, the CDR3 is TGCGCCAGCAGGACCGGCGGAGCACAGGGAAGAGAGACCCAGTACTTC. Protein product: CASRTGGAQGRETQYF.

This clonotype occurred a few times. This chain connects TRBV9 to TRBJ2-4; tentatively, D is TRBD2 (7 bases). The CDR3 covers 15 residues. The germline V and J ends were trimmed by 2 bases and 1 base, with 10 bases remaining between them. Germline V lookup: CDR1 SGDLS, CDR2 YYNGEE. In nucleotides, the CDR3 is TGTGCCAGCAGCGTGGGAGGGGGGGCCAAAAACATTCAGTACTTC. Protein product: CASSVGGGAKNIQYF.

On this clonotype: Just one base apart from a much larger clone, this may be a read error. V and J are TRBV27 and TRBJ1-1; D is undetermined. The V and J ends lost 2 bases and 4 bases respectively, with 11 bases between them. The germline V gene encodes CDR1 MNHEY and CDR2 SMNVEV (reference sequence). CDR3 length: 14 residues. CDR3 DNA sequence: TGTGCCAGCAGTTTAGTAGGGCTTAGCACTGAAGCTTTCTTT. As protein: CASSLVGLSTEAFF.

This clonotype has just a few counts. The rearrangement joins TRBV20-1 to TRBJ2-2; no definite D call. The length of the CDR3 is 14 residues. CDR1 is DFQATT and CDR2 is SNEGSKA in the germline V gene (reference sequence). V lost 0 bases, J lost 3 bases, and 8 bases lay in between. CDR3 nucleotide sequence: TGCAGTGCTAGAGACTCCGGATACACCGGGGAGCTGTTTTTT. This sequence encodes CSARDSGYTGELFF.

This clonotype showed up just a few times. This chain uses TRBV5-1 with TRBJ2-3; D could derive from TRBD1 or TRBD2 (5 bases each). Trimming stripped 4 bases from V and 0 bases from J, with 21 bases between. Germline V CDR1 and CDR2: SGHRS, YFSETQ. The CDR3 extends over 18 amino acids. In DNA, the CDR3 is TGCGCCAGCAGCGCCCCCCCGGGACGGGCGCTTAGCACAGATACGCAGTATTTT. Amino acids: CASSAPPGRALSTDTQYF. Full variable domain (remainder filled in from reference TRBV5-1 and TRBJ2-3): KAGVTQTPRYLIKTRGQQVTLSCSPISGHRSVSWYQQTPGQGLQFLFEYFSETQRNKGNFPGRFSGRQFSNSRSEMNVSTLELGDSALYLCASSAPPGRALSTDTQYFGPGTRLTVL.

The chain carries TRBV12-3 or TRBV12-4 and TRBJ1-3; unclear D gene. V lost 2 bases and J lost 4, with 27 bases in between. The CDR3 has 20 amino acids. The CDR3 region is CASSLRASSWGRGEGNTIYF. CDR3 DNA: TGTGCCAGCAGTTTAAGAGCCTCTTCGTGGGGTCGCGGGGAGGGAAACACCATATATTTT.

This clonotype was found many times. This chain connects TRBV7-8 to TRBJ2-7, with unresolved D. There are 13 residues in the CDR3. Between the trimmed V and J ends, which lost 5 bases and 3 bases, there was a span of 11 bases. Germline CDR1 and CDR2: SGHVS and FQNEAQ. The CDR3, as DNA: TGTGCCAGCAGCCCCACGCTTTACTACGAGCAGTACGTC. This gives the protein CASSPTLYYEQYV.

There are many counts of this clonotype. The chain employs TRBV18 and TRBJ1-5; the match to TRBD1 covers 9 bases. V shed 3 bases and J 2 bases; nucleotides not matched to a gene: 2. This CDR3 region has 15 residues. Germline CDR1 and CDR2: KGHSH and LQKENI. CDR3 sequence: CASSPTGGGNQPQHF. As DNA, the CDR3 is TGTGCCAGCTCACCGACAGGGGGTGGCAATCAGCCCCAGCATTTT.

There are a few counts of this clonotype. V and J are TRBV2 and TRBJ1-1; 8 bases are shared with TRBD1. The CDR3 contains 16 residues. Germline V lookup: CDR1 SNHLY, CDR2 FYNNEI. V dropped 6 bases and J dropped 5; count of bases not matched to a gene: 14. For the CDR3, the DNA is TGTGCCAGCAGGGGGGACAGGCGTGGAGCGGGGACTGAAGCTTTCTTT. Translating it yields CASRGDRRGAGTEAFF.

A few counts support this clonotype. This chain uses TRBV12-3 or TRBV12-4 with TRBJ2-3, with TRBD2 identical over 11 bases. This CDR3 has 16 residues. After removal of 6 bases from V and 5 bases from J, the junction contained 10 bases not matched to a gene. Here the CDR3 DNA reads TGTGCCAGCAGCCGTAATAGCGGGGGGGCTGGAGATACGCAGTATTTT. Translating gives CASSRNSGGAGDTQYF.

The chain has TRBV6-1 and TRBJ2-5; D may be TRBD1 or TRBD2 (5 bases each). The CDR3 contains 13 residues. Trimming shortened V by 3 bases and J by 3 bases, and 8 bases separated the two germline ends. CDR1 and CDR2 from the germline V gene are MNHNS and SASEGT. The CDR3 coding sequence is TGTGCCAGCAGTGAGTGGGGGAAAGAGACCCAGTACTTC. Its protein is CASSEWGKETQYF.

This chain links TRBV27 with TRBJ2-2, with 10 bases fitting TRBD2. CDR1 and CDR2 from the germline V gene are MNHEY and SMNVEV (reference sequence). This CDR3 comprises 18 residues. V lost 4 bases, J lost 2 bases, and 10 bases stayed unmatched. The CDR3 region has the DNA TGTGCCAGCAGTTCCCTCTTCATAGCGGGGGGTAACACCGGGGAGCTGTTTTTT. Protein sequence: CASSSLFIAGGNTGELFF.

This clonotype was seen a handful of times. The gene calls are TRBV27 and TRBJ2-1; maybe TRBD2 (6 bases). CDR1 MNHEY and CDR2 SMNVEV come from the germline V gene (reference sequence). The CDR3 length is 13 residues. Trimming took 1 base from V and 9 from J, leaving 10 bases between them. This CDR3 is CASSLFLGGEQFF. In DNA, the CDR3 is TGTGCCAGCAGTTTATTTTTGGGGGGTGAGCAGTTCTTC.

The CDR3 coding sequence is TGTGCCAGCAGCAGGGACTTCAATGAAAAACTGTTTTTT. Its translation: CASSRDFNEKLFF. The gene calls are TRBV5-4 and TRBJ1-4; TRBD1 is a possible D gene (5 bases). Deletions cut 4 bases from V and 5 bases from J, with 9 bases between. The CDR3 spans 13 residues. Germline V gene sequence: CDR1 SGHNT, CDR2 YYREEE (reference sequence).

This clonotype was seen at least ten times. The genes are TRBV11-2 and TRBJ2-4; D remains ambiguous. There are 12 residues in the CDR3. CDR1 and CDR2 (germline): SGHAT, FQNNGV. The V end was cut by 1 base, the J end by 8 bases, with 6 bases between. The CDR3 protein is CASSLVLDIQYF. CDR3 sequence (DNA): TGTGCCAGCAGCTTAGTCTTGGACATTCAGTACTTC.

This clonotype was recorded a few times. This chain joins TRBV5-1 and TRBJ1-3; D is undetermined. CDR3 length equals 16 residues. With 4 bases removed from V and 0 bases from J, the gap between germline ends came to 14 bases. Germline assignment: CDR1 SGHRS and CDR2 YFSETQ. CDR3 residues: CASSLGSYRSGNTIYF. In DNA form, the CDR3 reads TGCGCCAGCAGCCTGGGTAGTTACCGCTCTGGAAACACCATATATTTT.

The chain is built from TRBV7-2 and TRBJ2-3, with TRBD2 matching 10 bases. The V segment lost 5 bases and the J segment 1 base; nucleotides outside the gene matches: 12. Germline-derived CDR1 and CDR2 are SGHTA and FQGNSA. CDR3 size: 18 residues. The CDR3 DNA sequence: TGTGCCAGCAGCCAAGGAACTAGCGGGGTGGTGGGCACAGATACGCAGTATTTT. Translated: CASSQGTSGVVGTDTQYF.